What follows are 15 T cell receptor beta chains derived from one specimen sequenced in a study of T cells in Graves' hyperthyroidism and ophthalmopathy. It was RNA transcripts that yielded the amplified TCR beta CDR3 regions. When the TCR CDR3 underwent first-round RT-PCR, the HTBI primer set was used. TCRdb used MiXCR to reprocess the multiplex PCR reads, holding one entry per CDR3 protein. Of over 550,000 distinct CDR3 sequences listed, 15% to 20% were seen once; the top ten hold about 17%. Material for sequencing was blood. The receptor set was obtained from a woman aged 18 to 35 with Graves' hyperthyroidism.

Details on this clonotype: The conserved phenylalanine or tryptophan normally closing the CDR3 is absent here, so this likely arose from a read error. The gene calls are TRBV2 and TRBJ2-1, with TRBD2 matching over 11 bases. The CDR3 runs to 20 residues. Losses at the gene ends were 4 bases for V and 1 base for J; bases not matched to a gene: 15. The germline CDR1 and CDR2 sequences are SNHLY and FYNNEI. The CDR3 sequence is CASSGVNTPTSGSSYNEQFS. CDR3 bases: TGTGCCAGCAGTGGTGTAAATACGCCTACTAGCGGGAGTTCCTACAATGAGCAGTTCTCC.

About this clonotype itself: Given a much more abundant clone one base away, this may be a read error. The gene calls are TRBV11-3 and TRBJ1-6; D not certain. This CDR3 spans 16 amino acids. Germline values: CDR1 SGHNT, CDR2 YENEEA. The CDR3 is CASGLARVRGDSPLHF. CDR3 coding DNA: TGTGCCAGCGGCTTAGCCCGAGTACGGGGTGATTCACCCCTCCACTTT.

This clonotype was recorded at least ten times. The rearrangement links TRBV6-2 or TRBV6-3 to TRBJ2-1; D may be TRBD2 (6 bases). This CDR3 contains 16 residues. Trimming shortened V by 1 base and J by 4 bases, and 14 bases separated the two germline ends. The germline V gene encodes CDR1 MNHEY and CDR2 SVGEGT. The chain's CDR3 is CASSYFAGGGYNEQFF. The CDR3 DNA reads as TGTGCCAGCAGTTACTTTGCCGGGGGTGGTTACAATGAGCAGTTCTTC.

The J gene is TRBJ2-5, the V gene TRBV5-1; D is perhaps TRBD2 (6 bases). CDR3 length equals 16 residues. V lost 2 bases, J lost 5 bases, and 19 bases lay in between. CDR1 SGHRS and CDR2 YFSETQ come from the germline V gene. The CDR3 region has the DNA TGCGCCAGCAGCTTCCGGGAGATCGGGGTATTTGAGACCCAGTACTTC. Protein: CASSFREIGVFETQYF.

V usage is TRBV27 and J usage is TRBJ2-1, with D perhaps TRBD2 (6 bases). V shed 6 bases and J shed 7 bases, with 19 bases lying between them. The germline V gene encodes CDR1 MNHEY and CDR2 SMNVEV (reference sequence). The CDR3 spans 15 residues. CDR3 bases: TGTGCCAGCAGACGACAGATGGCGGGGAGGAATGAGCAGTTCTTC. This codes for CASRRQMAGRNEQFF.

The table lists this clonotype with a few counts. The chain couples TRBV7-9 to TRBJ1-3, with D possibly TRBD1 on 5 matching bases. V gave up 7 bases and J gave up 1 base, with 17 bases separating them. Per the germline V gene, CDR1 is SEHNR and CDR2 is FQNEAQ (reference sequence). This CDR3 has 16 amino acids. CDR3 loop: CASTPEGPTSGNTIYF. The CDR3 nucleotides are TGTGCCAGCACCCCAGAGGGACCTACATCTGGAAACACCATATATTTT.

This clonotype was detected a few times. V and J are TRBV19 and TRBJ2-7; 9 bases fit TRBD1. V lost 3 bases to trimming and J lost 4 bases; unmatched junction nucleotides: 10. CDR1 LNHDA and CDR2 SQIVND come from the germline V gene (reference sequence). The CDR3 has 16 residues. The CDR3 bases are TGTGCCAGTAGTATCAGGGGGACAGGGATCTTTTACGAGCAGTACTTC. The encoded protein is CASSIRGTGIFYEQYF. Variable domain in full (rest from reference TRBV19 and TRBJ2-7): DGGITQSPKYLFRKEGQNVTLSCEQNLNHDAMYWYRQDPGQGLRLIYYSQIVNDFQKGDIAEGYSVSREKKESFPLTVTSAQKNPTAFYLCASSIRGTGIFYEQYFGPGTRLTVT.

The V call is TRBV14, the J call TRBJ1-5; D remains ambiguous. Trimming stripped 1 base from V and 7 bases from J, with 8 bases between. The CDR3 spans 13 residues. CDR1 SGHDN and CDR2 FVKESK come from the germline V gene. CDR3 sequence (DNA): TGTGCCAGCAGCCAAGGTCTGGAACAGCCCCAGCATTTT. As protein: CASSQGLEQPQHF.

There are many counts of this clonotype. The chain has TRBV2 and TRBJ2-6; possibly TRBD2 for D (6 bases). CDR1 and CDR2 (germline): SNHLY, FYNNEI. The V end lost 6 bases, the J end lost 0 bases, and 9 bases lay between the germline ends. The CDR3 contains 15 residues. CDR3 in DNA: TGTGCCAGCAGGGAGGGTTTCTCTGGGGCCAACGTCCTGACTTTC. Translating gives CASREGFSGANVLTF.

This clonotype has at least ten counts. The chain is built from TRBV10-3 and TRBJ2-5; no clear D gene. Looked up from germline, CDR1 is ENHRY and CDR2 is SYGVKD. The CDR3 totals 14 residues. Trimming left V 0 bases short and J 4 bases short, with 9 bases between. CDR3 region: CAISESSRGETQYF. The CDR3 nucleotides are TGTGCCATCAGTGAGTCTAGTAGAGGAGAGACCCAGTACTTC.

A few counts support this clonotype. V usage is TRBV19 and J usage is TRBJ1-1; no firm D call. This CDR3 is built from 15 residues. Germline CDR1 and CDR2: LNHDA and SQIVND (reference sequence). The ends were cut back, 3 bases at V and 3 bases at J, with 14 bases in the middle. The CDR3 region has the DNA TGTGCCAGTAGTATCCCCGCCCGGGAGTACACTGAAGCTTTCTTT. Translation: CASSIPAREYTEAFF.

This clonotype came up many times. The chain couples TRBV12-3 or TRBV12-4 to TRBJ1-2; D not resolved. This CDR3 region has 15 residues. V lost 2 bases and J 5 bases, leaving 15 bases between the germline ends. CDR3 residues: CASSLKRAALYGYTF. CDR3 sequence (DNA): TGTGCCAGCAGTTTAAAGCGGGCAGCCCTGTATGGCTACACCTTC.

Comment on this clonotype: Just one base apart from a much larger clone, this may be a read error. The chain uses TRBV27 and TRBJ1-1; D remains unclear. CDR3 length: 11 amino acids. Germline V CDR1 and CDR2: MNHEY, SMNVEV (reference sequence). The CDR3 DNA reads as TGTGCCACCAGTTTTGCTGGGCAAGCTTTCTTT. Translating it yields CATSFAGQAFF.

In this sample, this clonotype turned up many times. The V call is TRBV7-3, the J call TRBJ2-1, with 9 nucleotides matching TRBD2. V gave up 2 bases and J gave up 7 bases; unmatched junction bases: 6. The germline gives CDR1 SGHTA, CDR2 FQGTGA. CDR3 length: 15 residues. The CDR3 here is CASSLRGGGENEQFF. CDR3 coding DNA: TGTGCCAGCAGCTTACGAGGCGGGGGGGAAAATGAGCAGTTCTTC.

This clonotype has a count of ten or more. The chain carries TRBV12-3 or TRBV12-4 and TRBJ2-1; D is ambiguous. Trimming took 8 bases from V and 8 from J, leaving 19 bases between them. This CDR3 comprises 14 residues. CDR3 in amino acids: CASSQPVLWDEQFF. CDR3 sequence (DNA): TGTGCCAGCTCCCAACCCGTCCTGTGGGATGAGCAGTTCTTC.